Given below is one TCR beta chain in context. The antigen remains unidentified. These data belong to a study of Graves' ophthalmopathy and Graves' hyperthyroidism. Points from the study as a whole: Ophthalmopathy was separated from stable hyperthyroidism by a 13-signature model with around 88% sensitivity and approximately 81% specificity.

From germline, CDR1 is LGHNA and CDR2 YNFKEQ. The CDR3 has 15 residues. V lost 2 bases to trimming and J lost 6 bases; unmatched junction nucleotides: 4. Scientists amplified the TCR beta CDR3 regions from RNA transcripts. Amplification began with first-round RT-PCR using HTBI primers, then second-round multiplex PCR was performed. TCRdb recomputed calls from the multiplex PCR reads with MiXCR, one row per CDR3 protein. The data hold over a million distinct CDR3 sequences, with roughly 35% observed a single time. The chain couples TRBV4-2 to TRBJ1-5; 10 nucleotides agree with TRBD1. The sample comprised peripheral blood or thyroid tissue (not recorded which). This clonotype was obtained from an adult man with Graves' hyperthyroidism. The CDR3 protein is CASSQTTGGGQPQHF. DNA for the CDR3: TGTGCCAGCAGCCAAACGACAGGGGGCGGTCAGCCCCAGCATTTT.